Following are 10 T cell receptor beta chains from one sample sequenced in a study of T cells in women clearing cervical HPV infection. Sequenced by immunoSEQ multiplex PCR; TCRdb stores in-frame clones only, minus some. Its table records 27,000 or so clones. What was sequenced was blood buffy coat. The receptors here all came from a woman between 18 and 69 years old with a cervical HPV16 infection that either progressed to CIN3+ or cleared (not recorded which).

Worth noting for this clone: The missing CDR3 end, 3 residues past where the read stops, is filled in from the germline J gene. The V and J genes are TRBV7-9 and TRBJ2-7; D is perhaps TRBD1 (5 bases). The germline V gene has CDR1 SEHNR and CDR2 FQNEAQ (reference sequence). The CDR3 length is 11 residues. Trimming took off 5 bases at V and 5 bases at J, with 7 bases between the two ends. The chain's CDR3 is CASSARDEQYF. The part of the CDR3 DNA that was read is TGTGCCAGCAGCGCCAGGGACGAG.

On this clone itself: The read gets to within 3 residues of the CDR3 end, and the germline J gene fills in the rest. The V gene is TRBV18, the J gene TRBJ2-7, with 10 bases identical to TRBD1. The CDR3 totals 14 residues. CDR1 KGHSH and CDR2 LQKENI come from the germline V gene. The trim removed 6 bases at V and 2 bases at J, leaving 4 bases unmatched. CDR3 region: CASSTGGLPYEQYF. Partial CDR3 DNA: TGTGCCAGCTCGACAGGGGGCCTCCCCTACGAG. Drawing the rest from reference TRBV18 and TRBJ2-7, the complete variable domain is NAGVMQNPRHLVRRRGQEARLRCSPMKGHSHVYWYRQLPEEGLKFMVYLQKENIIDESGMPKERFSAEFPKEGPSILRIQQVVRGDSAAYFCASSTGGLPYEQYFGPGTRLTVT.

To note about this clone: A junction boundary mismatches the germline segment, possibly from a read error. The read ends 3 residues shy of where the CDR3 ends; the end is completed using the germline J gene. V usage is TRBV6-1 and J usage is TRBJ1-5, with TRBD1 as a possible D gene (6 bases). The CDR3 has 14 residues. Germline loops: CDR1 MNHNS, CDR2 SASEGT. The part of the CDR3 DNA that was read is TGTACCAGCAGTGATTGGCCAGGGGATCAGCCC. This sequence encodes CTSSDWPGDQP. The complete CDR3 reads CTSSDWPGDQPQHF.

Concerning this clone itself: With the read ending 3 residues before the CDR3 end, the germline J gene is used to fill in that end. The chain recombines TRBV28 with TRBJ1-5, with TRBD1 matching over 9 bases. Germline V gene sequence: CDR1 MDHEN, CDR2 SYDVKM. Germline trimming cut 6 bases from V and 5 bases from J; bases unmatched to any gene: 5. The CDR3 spans 14 residues. CDR3 DNA, as far as it was read: TGTGCCAGCAGGACGGGACAGGGTTATCAGCCC. As protein: CASRTGQGYQP. From start to end, the CDR3 is CASRTGQGYQPQHF.

In the case of this clone: The CDR3 end falls 3 residues outside the read, so it is completed with the germline J gene. This chain joins TRBV4-1 and TRBJ2-5; the match to TRBD1 covers 8 bases. Trimming cost V 3 bases and J 4 bases; bases outside gene matches: 4. CDR3 length: 14 residues. The germline gives CDR1 MGHRA, CDR2 YSYEKL. The DNA read from the CDR3 is TGCGCCAGCAGCCATGGGACAGGAGGAGAGACC. Translating it yields CASSHGTGGET. In full, the CDR3 reads CASSHGTGGETQYF.

Concerning this clone itself: The sequence runs out 3 residues before the end of the CDR3; the remainder is reconstructed from the germline J gene. V and J are TRBV6-2 or TRBV6-3 and TRBJ2-7; 9 bases are a match to TRBD2. Germline CDR1 MNHEY, CDR2 SVGEGT. The CDR3 covers 15 residues. Trimming removed 6 bases from V and 0 bases from J; junction bases left unmatched: 6. The CDR3 DNA, read in part, is TGTGCCAGCAGAAGTAGCGGGGGTGGCTCCTACGAG. This gives the protein CASRSSGGGSYE. The full CDR3 sequence reads CASRSSGGGSYEQYF.

Concerning this clone itself: The read terminates 3 residues before the CDR3 end, so the remaining end is supplied by the germline J gene. The rearrangement joins TRBV19 to TRBJ1-2; 8 nucleotides match TRBD1. The junction had 15 bases not matched to a gene; V was cut back by 6 bases and J by 3 bases. The CDR3 covers 17 residues. Germline V CDR1 and CDR2: LNHDA, SQIVND (reference sequence). The part of the CDR3 DNA that was read is TGTGCCAGTAGACAACCGGGACAGGATTTCGTTGACTATGGC. This sequence encodes CASRQPGQDFVDYG. The whole CDR3 region reads CASRQPGQDFVDYGYTF.

Points on this clone: The sequence runs out 3 residues before the end of the CDR3; the remainder is reconstructed from the germline J gene. The chain joins TRBV18 to TRBJ2-5, with D perhaps matching TRBD1 (7 bases). The V end was cut by 4 bases, the J end by 1 base, with 13 bases between. Germline V gene data show CDR1 as KGHSH and CDR2 as LQKENI. This CDR3 comprises 15 residues. CDR3 bases read: TGTGCCAGCTCACGGCAGGGGGGCTCCCAAGAGACC. Its translation: CASSRQGGSQET. In full, the CDR3 is CASSRQGGSQETQYF.

Remarks on this clone: The observed sequence ends 3 residues before the CDR3 terminus, with the missing tail filled in from the germline J gene. This chain connects TRBV14 to TRBJ1-6, with 7 positions matching TRBD1. Germline V lookup: CDR1 SGHDN, CDR2 FVKESK. This CDR3 spans 15 amino acids. Trimming cost V 4 bases and J 9 bases; bases outside gene matches: 9. The part of the CDR3 DNA that was read is TGTGCCAGCAGCCTTATTGTACAGGGGTTTTCACCC. It encodes CASSLIVQGFSP. The entire CDR3 reads CASSLIVQGFSPLHF.

As to this clone: The DNA ends 3 residues before the CDR3 does, and the rest of the CDR3 is filled in from the germline J gene. The rearrangement links TRBV7-3 to TRBJ2-1; a weak D match, TRBD1 (5 bases). Germline V gene data show CDR1 as SGHTA and CDR2 as FQGTGA. V was clipped by 5 bases and J by 2 bases, with 16 bases between them. CDR3 size: 16 residues. The DNA read from the CDR3 is TGTGCCAGCAGCCCCACCACAAGGGGTCCCTACAATGAG. It encodes CASSPTTRGPYNE. The full CDR3 is CASSPTTRGPYNEQFF. The variable domain in full, completed from reference TRBV7-3 and TRBJ2-1, reads GAGVSQTPSNKVTEKGKYVELRCDPISGHTALYWYRQSLGQGPEFLIYFQGTGAADDSGLPNDRFFAVRPEGSVSTLKIQRTERGDSAVYLCASSPTTRGPYNEQFFGPGTRLTVL.